This is a list of T cell receptor beta chains from one sample in a study of T cells after posttransplantation cyclophosphamide. Method: immunoSEQ multiplex PCR; TCRdb's copy keeps in-frame clones and lacks some. This repertoire shows tens of thousands of clones, around 94% found once; its top ten account for 2.5% to 3%. The specimen sequenced was PBMCs. The receptor source for this set is a woman aged 25 to 45 in good health and a related stem cell transplant donor. The CDR3 runs from the conserved cysteine through the conserved F or W. D genes are given only for firm matches. Expanded clones get a size class; other rows say once, few or many, or leave the size out.

size | J | V | D | CDR3 | DNA
- | TRBJ2-3 | TRBV27 | - | CAGSRSSFTDTQYF | TGTGCCGGCAGCCGATCTAGCTTCACAGATACGCAGTATTTT
- | TRBJ1-4 | TRBV6-1 | TRBD1 | CASNLQGGSEKLFF | TGTGCCAGCAATTTACAGGGGGGTAGTGAAAAACTGTTTTTT
- | TRBJ2-1 | TRBV5-6 | TRBD2 | CASSLAVAGEQFF | TGTGCCAGCAGCTTGGCCGTAGCGGGCGAGCAGTTCTTC
- | TRBJ2-7 | TRBV4-1 | - | CASSQDPRVYEQYF | TGCGCCAGCAGCCAAGATCCCAGGGTCTACGAGCAGTACTTC
- | TRBJ1-2 | TRBV19 | - | CASSMSGFLYGYTF | TGTGCCAGTAGTATGTCGGGATTCCTCTATGGCTACACCTTC
- | TRBJ1-1 | TRBV5-6 | - | CASSLREMNTEAFF | TGTGCCAGCAGCTTGCGGGAGATGAACACTGAAGCTTTCTTT
- | TRBJ1-4 | TRBV5-1 | TRBD1 | CASSSSGTVREKLFF | TGCGCCAGCAGCTCCTCCGGGACAGTGCGTGAAAAACTGTTTTTT
- | TRBJ1-6 | TRBV5-4 | - | CASSLDYSYNSPLHF | TGTGCCAGCAGCTTGGACTACTCCTATAATTCACCCCTCCACTTT
few | TRBJ1-1 | TRBV6-1 | TRBD1 | CASSGTGGIAEAFF | TGTGCCAGCAGTGGGACAGGGGGCATCGCTGAAGCTTTCTTT
few | TRBJ2-1 | TRBV5-1 | TRBD2 | CASSPTAGGNEQFF | TGCGCCAGCAGCCCCACAGCGGGGGGCAATGAGCAGTTCTTC
- | TRBJ1-4 | TRBV7-3 | - | CASSYRPTNEKLFF | TGTGCCAGCAGCTACAGGCCAACTAATGAAAAACTGTTTTTT
- | TRBJ1-5 | TRBV28 | TRBD1 | CASSLTGGGQPQHF | TGTGCCAGCAGTTTAACAGGGGGCGGACAGCCCCAGCATTTT
- | TRBJ2-3 | TRBV7-9 | - | CASSLAAGAHTDTQYF | TGTGCCAGCAGCTTAGCGGCGGGGGCACACACAGATACGCAGTATTTT
- | TRBJ2-7 | TRBV14 | - | CASSPRGSYEQYF | TGTGCCAGCAGCCCCCGAGGCAGCTACGAGCAGTACTTC
once | TRBJ2-3 | TRBV7-2 | - | CASSGQTWRTDTQYF | TGTGCCAGCAGCGGACAGACCTGGCGCACAGATACGCAGTATTTT
- | TRBJ1-2 | TRBV7-3 | TRBD1 | CASSEQGGVGYGYTF | TGTGCCAGCAGCGAACAGGGGGGCGTAGGCTATGGCTACACCTTC
- | TRBJ1-2 | TRBV7-2 | - | CASSLQGSDYGYTF | TGTGCCAGCAGCTTACAGGGGTCTGACTATGGCTACACCTTC
- | TRBJ2-2 | TRBV7-2 | TRBD1 | CASRSQGASFGELFF | TGTGCCAGCAGGAGCCAGGGGGCATCATTCGGGGAGCTGTTTTTT
- | TRBJ2-4 | TRBV7-2 | TRBD2 | CASSLLRGGAKNIQYF | TGTGCCAGCAGCTTATTGCGGGGGGGAGCCAAAAACATTCAGTACTTC
once | TRBJ1-2 | TRBV6-5 | TRBD1 | CASSFLGQGGGGYTF | TGTGCCAGCAGTTTCCTAGGACAGGGAGGAGGTGGCTACACCTTC
- | TRBJ2-2 | TRBV7-2 | - | CASSLASGELFF | TGTGCCAGCAGCTTAGCGAGCGGGGAGCTGTTTTTT
- | TRBJ2-1 | TRBV7-9 | - | CASSLGNRVGEQFF | TGTGCCAGCAGCTTAGGGAACAGGGTTGGTGAGCAGTTCTTC
- | TRBJ2-1 | TRBV7-8 | - | CASSRAGFNEQFF | TGTGCCAGCAGCAGAGCAGGGTTCAATGAGCAGTTCTTC
- | TRBJ1-2 | TRBV7-2 | TRBD1 | CASSLGRGLWYGYTF | TGTGCCAGCAGCTTAGGAAGGGGGCTCTGGTATGGCTACACCTTC
- | TRBJ1-1 | TRBV19 | - | CASRAGRNTEAFF | TGTGCCAGTAGGGCAGGGCGGAACACTGAAGCTTTCTTT
once | TRBJ1-1 | TRBV7-3 | - | CASSLGAPRRAFF | TGTGCCAGCAGCTTAGGAGCCCCTAGGCGGGCTTTCTTT
once | TRBJ2-3 | TRBV6-1 | - | CASSEGRGLGTDTQYF | TGTGCCAGCAGTGAAGGCAGGGGATTGGGCACAGATACGCAGTATTTT
- | TRBJ2-3 | TRBV7-9 | - | CTTGGDTQYF | TGTACCACCGGTGGTGATACGCAGTATTTT
- | TRBJ1-2 | TRBV28 | - | CASTSPYGAGASKGYGYTF | TGTGCCAGCACCTCTCCTTATGGGGCAGGGGCCTCTAAGGGCTATGGCTACACCTTC
- | TRBJ2-7 | TRBV5-1 | - | CASRSGNGREEQYF | TGCGCCAGCAGGTCCGGGAATGGTAGGGAGGAGCAGTACTTC
- | TRBJ2-1 | TRBV11-2 | - | CASSLRGSGYYNEQFF | TGTGCCAGCAGCTTACGAGGGTCGGGGTACTACAATGAGCAGTTCTTC
- | TRBJ1-1 | TRBV15 | TRBD1 | CATSRDRGQGRTEAFF | TGTGCCACCAGCAGAGATCGGGGACAGGGCCGGACTGAAGCTTTCTTT
- | TRBJ2-3 | TRBV28 | - | CASSPSGTSTDTQYF | TGTGCCAGCAGTCCGTCCGGGACTAGCACAGATACGCAGTATTTT
- | TRBJ2-1 | TRBV6-1 | TRBD2 | CASTLLAGGRNEQFF | TGTGCCAGCACCCTACTAGCGGGGGGTCGCAATGAGCAGTTCTTC
- | TRBJ2-1 | TRBV9 | TRBD1 | CASSAGGTGANEQFF | TGTGCCAGCAGCGCCGGCGGGACAGGGGCCAATGAGCAGTTCTTC
- | TRBJ1-1 | TRBV7-2 | - | CASSLIYVNTEAFF | TGTGCCAGCAGCTTAATCTATGTGAACACTGAAGCTTTCTTT
- | TRBJ1-1 | TRBV21-1 | - | CASSRRGSTEAFF | TGTGCCAGCTCCCGCAGGGGTAGCACTGAAGCTTTCTTT
- | TRBJ2-5 | TRBV9 | - | CASSVGVAAPETQYF | TGTGCCAGCAGCGTAGGGGTAGCGGCCCCCGAGACCCAGTACTTC
- | TRBJ2-5 | TRBV5-1 | - | CASSLAQVKETQYF | TGCGCCAGCAGCTTGGCCCAGGTGAAAGAGACCCAGTACTTC
- | TRBJ1-4 | TRBV6-5 | - | CASSYSWGDEKLFF | TGTGCCAGCAGTTACTCTTGGGGGGATGAAAAACTGTTTTTT
- | TRBJ2-2 | TRBV7-8 | TRBD2 | CASSTLAGGTGELFF | TGTGCCAGCAGCACACTAGCGGGGGGGACCGGGGAGCTGTTTTTT
- | TRBJ1-1 | TRBV5-1 | - | CASSGGKNTEAFF | TGCGCCAGCAGCGGGGGGAAGAACACTGAAGCTTTCTTT
- | TRBJ2-5 | TRBV20-1 | - | CSARVAETQYF | TGCAGTGCTAGAGTGGCAGAGACCCAGTACTTC
- | TRBJ2-1 | TRBV15 | - | CATSRDLTGGRVEQFF | TGTGCCACCAGCAGAGACTTAACGGGGGGCCGGGTGGAGCAGTTCTTC
- | TRBJ2-7 | TRBV7-2 | TRBD1 | CASSSRTGTSSYEQYF | TGTGCCAGCAGCTCCCGGACAGGGACGAGCTCCTACGAGCAGTACTTC
- | TRBJ1-5 | TRBV7-2 | - | CASSLKGDGYQPQHF | TGTGCCAGCAGTCTGAAGGGGGACGGATATCAGCCCCAGCATTTT
- | TRBJ2-5 | TRBV18 | - | CASSSTGETQYF | TGTGCCAGCTCATCTACAGGAGAGACCCAGTACTTC
- | TRBJ1-6 | TRBV7-6 | - | CASSLQQGVRALHF | TGTGCCAGCAGCTTACAACAGGGAGTAAGGGCCCTCCACTTT
- | TRBJ2-7 | TRBV19 | TRBD1 | CASSDQTGEFYEQYF | TGTGCCAGTAGTGATCAGACAGGGGAATTCTACGAGCAGTACTTC
- | TRBJ1-1 | TRBV10-3 | - | CAIREDREAFF | TGTGCCATCAGGGAAGACAGGGAAGCTTTCTTT
- | TRBJ2-7 | TRBV11-2 | TRBD1 | CASSLDPTGGYEQYF | TGTGCCAGCAGCTTAGATCCAACAGGGGGTTACGAGCAGTACTTC
- | TRBJ2-5 | TRBV5-5 | - | CASSLALETQYF | TGTGCCAGCAGCTTGGCCTTGGAGACCCAGTACTTC
- | TRBJ1-3 | TRBV18 | TRBD1 | CASSPLQGQVFSGNTIYF | TGTGCCAGCTCACCACTCCAGGGACAGGTGTTCTCTGGAAACACCATATATTTT
- | TRBJ2-2 | TRBV29-1 | - | CSALSGVFSTGELFF | TGCAGCGCTCTCTCCGGGGTGTTCTCGACCGGGGAGCTGTTTTTT
- | TRBJ1-5 | TRBV7-2 | TRBD1 | CASSKGQGFLPQHF | TGTGCCAGCAGCAAGGGACAGGGCTTTCTGCCCCAGCATTTT
few | TRBJ1-2 | TRBV5-4 | - | CASSLAEDSYGYTF | TGTGCCAGCAGCTTGGCCGAGGATAGCTATGGCTACACCTTC